These T cell receptor gamma chains were read from a single sample in a study of Vδ1+ human thymocytes. TCRdb re-called the multiplex PCR reads using CATT. Of 20,000 to 25,000 gamma-chain clones listed, roughly an eighth were seen once; the top ten hold under 2.5%. Sequenced sample: Vdelta1+ gamma-delta thymocytes from the thymus. These receptors originate from a child younger than two who had congenital heart surgery. CDR3s include the opening cysteine and the closing phenylalanine or tryptophan. Each record gives: V gene, J gene, clone size, CDR3 protein, CDR3 DNA. The listing skips clone size in some rows; elsewhere it reads once, few, many or a size class.

TRGV8	TRGJ1/TRGJ2	NA	CATWDGLGNYYKNLF	TGTGCCACCTGGGACGGGCTCGGTAATTATTATAAGAATCTCTTT
TRGV4	TRGJ1/TRGJ2	few	CATWDKSREKLF	TGTGCCACCTGGGATAAGTCAAGGGAGAAACTCTTT
TRGV5	TRGJ1/TRGJ2	NA	CATWDTPYYKKLF	TGTGCCACCTGGGATACCCCGTATTATAAGAAACTCTTT
TRGV9	TRGJ1/TRGJ2	NA	CALWEFSGGYKKLF	TGTGCCTTGTGGGAGTTTTCCGGCGGTTATAAGAAACTCTTT
TRGV8	TRGJ1/TRGJ2	NA	CATWIQNYYKKLF	TGTGCCACCTGGATACAGAATTATTATAAGAAACTCTTT
TRGV8	TRGJ1/TRGJ2	few	CATWDRSNYYKKLF	TGTGCCACCTGGGATAGGTCGAATTATTATAAGAAACTCTTT
TRGV9	TRGJP1	NA	CALWEPLYQAGWFKIF	TGTGCCTTGTGGGAGCCCTTATACCAGGCTGGTTGGTTCAAGATATTT
TRGV2	TRGJ1/TRGJ2	few	CATWDGPKDKKLF	TGTGCCACCTGGGATGGCCCTAAGGATAAGAAACTCTTT
TRGV9	TRGJP	NA	CALWEPQELGKKIKVF	TGTGCCTTGTGGGAGCCTCAGGAGTTGGGCAAAAAAATCAAGGTATTT
TRGV4	TRGJ1/TRGJ2	NA	CATWKPSYYKKLF	TGTGCCACCTGGAAACCCTCTTATTATAAGAAACTCTTT
TRGV9	TRGJ1/TRGJ2	few	CALWERRYYKKLF	TGTGCCTTGTGGGAGAGACGTTATTATAAGAAACTCTTT
TRGV4	TRGJ1/TRGJ2	few	CATWDVGFPNYYKKLF	TGTGCCACCTGGGACGTCGGGTTTCCGAATTATTATAAGAAACTCTTT
TRGV4	TRGJ1/TRGJ2	few	CATWDGPNYYKKLF	TGTGCCACCTGGGATGGCCCAAATTATTATAAGAAACTCTTT
TRGV9	TRGJ1/TRGJ2	few	CALCTSDYKKLF	TGTGCCTTGTGTACTAGCGATTATAAGAAACTCTTT
TRGV9	TRGJ1/TRGJ2	NA	CALWDSYYKKLF	TGTGCCTTGTGGGATTCTTATTATAAGAAACTCTTT
TRGV9	TRGJ1/TRGJ2	NA	CALWEVLGRYKKLF	TGTGCCTTGTGGGAGGTGCTGGGTCGGTATAAGAAACTCTTT
TRGV8	TRGJ1/TRGJ2	few	CATWARYYKKLF	TGTGCCACCTGGGCGCGTTATTATAAGAAACTCTTT
TRGV8	TRGJ1/TRGJ2	NA	CATWDRPGKLF	TGTGCCACCTGGGATAGGCCCGGGAAACTCTTT
TRGV2	TRGJ1/TRGJ2	few	CATWDGPPKLF	TGTGCCACCTGGGACGGGCCACCTAAACTCTTT
TRGV4	TRGJ1/TRGJ2	NA	CATWNKCLGYKKLF	TGTGCCACCTGGAATAAGTGCCTGGGTTATAAGAAACTCTTT
TRGV2	TRGJ1/TRGJ2	medium-sized	CATWDGLKKLF	TGTGCCACCTGGGACGGGCTTAAGAAACTCTTT
TRGV3	TRGJ1/TRGJ2	few	CATWEPYYKKLF	TGTGCCACCTGGGAACCCTATTATAAGAAACTCTTT
TRGV5	TRGJ1/TRGJ2	few	CATWDRPVGKKLF	TGTGCCACCTGGGACAGGCCGGTAGGAAAGAAACTCTTT
TRGV2	TRGJ1/TRGJ2	few	CATWDGGVCRKKLF	TGTGCCACCTGGGACGGGGGGGTTTGCCGTAAGAAACTCTTT
TRGV4	TRGJ1/TRGJ2	few	CATWDGLSYYYKKLF	TGTGCCACCTGGGATGGTTTGTCCTATTATTATAAGAAACTCTTT
TRGV4	TRGJ1/TRGJ2	NA	CATLYYKKLF	TGTGCCACCCTTTATTATAAGAAACTCTTT